This TCR beta chain was identified in a study of shared clonotypes between healthy human individuals. Profiling relied on immunoSEQ multiplex PCR, and the TCRdb table lists in-frame clones only, not all of them. The profile shows over 1.4 million clones, roughly 96% of them singletons. The J segment lost 1 base and the V segment lost 7 bases, leaving 4 bases of the junction unmatched. This CDR3 comprises 14 residues. CDR1 is MRHNA and CDR2 is SNTAGT in the germline V gene. The count of this clone is one. The clonotype was recovered from a man younger than 45 in good health. This rearrangement joins TRBV6-4 to TRBJ2-1; the match to TRBD2 covers 7 bases. Sequenced material: naive CD4+ T cells sorted from blood. This sample's subset: CD45RA+ positively selected. The CDR3 coding sequence is TGTGCCAGCATTTGGACTAGGTCCTACAATGAGCAGTTCTTC. Its translation: CASIWTRSYNEQFF.